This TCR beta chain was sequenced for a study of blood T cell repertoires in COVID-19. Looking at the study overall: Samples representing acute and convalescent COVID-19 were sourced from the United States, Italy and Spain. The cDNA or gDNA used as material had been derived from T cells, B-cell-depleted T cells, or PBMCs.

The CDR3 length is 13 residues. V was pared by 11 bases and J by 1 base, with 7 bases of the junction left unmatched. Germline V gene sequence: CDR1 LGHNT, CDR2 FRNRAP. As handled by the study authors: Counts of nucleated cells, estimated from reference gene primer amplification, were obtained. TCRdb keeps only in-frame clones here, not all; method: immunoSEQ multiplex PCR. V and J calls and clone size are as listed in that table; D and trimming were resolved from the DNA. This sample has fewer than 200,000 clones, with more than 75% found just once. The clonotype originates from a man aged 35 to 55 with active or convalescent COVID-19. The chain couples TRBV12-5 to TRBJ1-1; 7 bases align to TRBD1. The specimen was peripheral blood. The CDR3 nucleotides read TGTGCTGTAAGTAGACAGGGGAACACTGAAGCTTTCTTT. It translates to CAVSRQGNTEAFF.